These T cell receptor beta chains were read from a single sample in a study of blood T cell repertoires in COVID-19. Clones were sequenced by immunoSEQ multiplex PCR, and TCRdb holds only the in-frame ones, with some missing. The sample has a few hundred thousand clones; roughly 86% are singletons. Material: peripheral blood. All receptors derive from a woman aged 45 to 65 with acute or convalescent COVID-19. Both conserved end residues are part of each CDR3. Each record gives: V gene, D gene, clone size, CDR3 protein. D genes are given only for firm matches. Size is stated for part of the rows, as once, few or many counts, or as a class when the clone is expanded.

TRBV4-1	TRBD2	-	CASSRREGQADTQYF
TRBV14	TRBD1	-	CASSRTGGTGELFF
TRBV30	-	-	CAWSEGGANTGELFF
TRBV12-5	TRBD1	-	CASGLVGDRGPYEQYF
TRBV30	-	-	CAWSSFQETQYF
TRBV28	TRBD2	-	CASSFVASGRARNEQFF
TRBV6-6	-	-	CASSPPFGTPFEQYF
TRBV4-2	TRBD2	-	CASSQAGASGSYEQYF
TRBV6-2/TRBV6-3	-	-	CASSTRLLNTEAFF
TRBV19	TRBD1	once	CASSLRDSVNTEAFF
TRBV6-5	TRBD2	-	CASSSTSGGGGEQYF
TRBV5-1	-	-	CASRQRPYEQYF
TRBV7-9	TRBD1	once	CASSRAGGDQPQHF
TRBV5-1	TRBD2	-	CASSLAPSGGTDTQYF
TRBV5-4	-	-	CASSLAGRQAPNEQYF
TRBV2	-	-	CASSGQGGEKLFF
TRBV2	-	-	CASSEASVRVNEQFF
TRBV11-2	-	-	CASSLDRGREAFF
TRBV5-4	-	-	CASSLGGGGEKLFF
TRBV2	-	-	CASSADPGGGFYYGYTF
TRBV6-6	-	few	CASSYGETQYF
TRBV7-9	-	once	CASRKPGQANEKLFF
TRBV5-1	-	-	CASSLGQRYEQYF
TRBV12-3/TRBV12-4	-	few	CASSRGYNQPQHF
TRBV28	-	-	CASSPTGPGDTQYF
TRBV12-5	TRBD1	-	CASGPLTGQKGYTF